This T cell receptor (beta chain) was recovered during a study of control samples from healthy donors and cancer patients. This clone is a singleton in its sample. TCRdb keeps only in-frame clones here, not all; method: immunoSEQ multiplex PCR. The table includes 170,000 or so clones, around 90% detected once. The CDR3 is 13 residues long. V dropped 2 bases and J dropped 6 bases, with 8 bases sitting between them. Germline V lookup: CDR1 SGDLS, CDR2 YYNGEE. This TCR was sampled from a man younger than 40 in good health. This sequence joins TRBV9 and TRBJ2-2; no reliable D call. Material for sequencing was blood. CDR3 DNA sequence: TGTGCCAGCAGCGTGGTAGTCCCCGGGGAGCTGTTTTTT. Encoded protein: CASSVVVPGELFF.